Shown below are 15 T cell receptor beta chains from a single sample sequenced in a study of Graves' ophthalmopathy and Graves' hyperthyroidism. Scientists amplified the TCR beta CDR3 regions from RNA transcripts. HTBI-primed RT-PCR formed the first round, and a multiplex PCR formed the second. Each CDR3 protein is one row after TCRdb ran MiXCR on the multiplex PCR reads. Altogether roughly 500,000 distinct CDR3 sequences are present, about an eighth being singletons, with the ten largest covering around 9.8%. The sequenced sample was blood. Every receptor here comes from a woman between 25 and 40 years old with Graves' ophthalmopathy.

The chain is built from TRBV7-9 and TRBJ2-4, with D tentatively TRBD1 (5 bases). Germline V lookup: CDR1 SEHNR, CDR2 FQNEAQ (reference sequence). The length of the CDR3 is 16 residues. Trimming stripped 1 base from V and 5 bases from J, with 15 bases between. The CDR3 is CASSLVGLGPENIQYF. CDR3 nucleotide sequence: TGTGCCAGCAGCTTAGTTGGATTGGGGCCAGAAAACATTCAGTACTTC.

The chain joins TRBV11-2 to TRBJ1-1; no clear D. The CDR3 covers 13 residues. V lost 2 bases and J lost 8, with 12 bases in between. Germline CDR1 reads SGHAT; CDR2 reads FQNNGV. The CDR3 bases are TGTGCCAGCAGCTTAAGTGGTTTTGGAGAAGCTTTCTTT. The encoded protein is CASSLSGFGEAFF. The whole variable domain, remainder taken from reference TRBV11-2 and TRBJ1-1, is EAGVAQSPRYKIIEKRQSVAFWCNPISGHATLYWYQQILGQGPKLLIQFQNNGVVDDSQLPKDRFSAERLKGVDSTLKIQPAKLEDSAVYLCASSLSGFGEAFFGQGTRLTVV.

This clonotype was detected many times. The V gene is TRBV12-3 or TRBV12-4, the J gene TRBJ1-1, with 7 bases lining up with TRBD1. The V and J ends lost 6 bases and 0 bases, in that order; junction bases with no gene match: 4. The CDR3 consists of 14 residues. CDR3 DNA: TGTGCCAGCAGCTTGGGACAGCTGAACACTGAAGCTTTCTTT. Its protein product is CASSLGQLNTEAFF.

This clonotype was detected many times. The V gene is TRBV6-1, the J gene TRBJ2-7; TRBD1 matches 9 bases. Per the germline V gene, CDR1 is MNHNS and CDR2 is SASEGT. This CDR3 is built from 14 residues. J gave up 6 bases and V 7 bases, and 10 bases lay outside the gene matches. CDR3 region: CASTLGQGLSEQYF. The CDR3 DNA sequence: TGTGCCAGCACCTTAGGACAGGGGCTCTCCGAGCAGTACTTC.

Ten or more counts support this clonotype. The CDR3: CSARDQGSGAYEQYF. In DNA, the CDR3 is TGCAGTGCTAGAGATCAGGGGAGCGGTGCCTACGAGCAGTACTTC. The rearrangement uses TRBV20-1 and TRBJ2-7; TRBD1 might be the D (6 bases). CDR1 is DFQATT, CDR2 SNEGSKA, per germline (reference sequence). The CDR3 is 15 amino acids. V lost 0 bases and J 2 bases, leaving 14 bases between the germline ends.

The chain links TRBV11-2 to TRBJ1-1, with TRBD1 as a possible D gene (5 bases). V dropped 1 base and J dropped 4 bases, with 13 bases sitting between them. The V gene's germline CDR1 is SGHAT and CDR2 FQNNGV. This CDR3 spans 15 amino acids. The CDR3 is CASSLVMGPATEAFF. As DNA, the CDR3 is TGTGCCAGCAGCTTAGTAATGGGGCCGGCCACTGAAGCTTTCTTT. Looking up the rest from reference TRBV11-2 and TRBJ1-1 gives the full variable domain: EAGVAQSPRYKIIEKRQSVAFWCNPISGHATLYWYQQILGQGPKLLIQFQNNGVVDDSQLPKDRFSAERLKGVDSTLKIQPAKLEDSAVYLCASSLVMGPATEAFFGQGTRLTVV.

CDR3 DNA: TGCGCCAGCAGCCAAGTTGGTACAACTACAACTCATGGCTACACCTTC. Its translation: CASSQVGTTTTHGYTF. The V call is TRBV4-1, the J call TRBJ1-2; no clear D gene. This CDR3 is built from 16 residues. Between the trimmed V and J ends, which lost 1 base and 6 bases, there was a span of 18 bases. CDR1 and CDR2 (germline): MGHRA, YSYEKL.

This clonotype occurred many times. The rearrangement uses TRBV28 and TRBJ1-1, with 10 bases matching TRBD1. V shed 2 bases and J 0 bases; nucleotides not matched to a gene: 9. The CDR3 is made up of 18 amino acids. The germline V gene encodes CDR1 MDHEN and CDR2 SYDVKM. CDR3 nucleotides: TGTGCCAGCAGTTTAGGAGAGGGACAGGGGCCCCTGAACACTGAAGCTTTCTTT. Translation: CASSLGEGQGPLNTEAFF.

This clonotype was picked up many times. The chain is built from TRBV10-3 and TRBJ2-5, with a possible D match to TRBD2 (5 bases). Per germline, CDR1 ENHRY and CDR2 SYGVKD. V lost 2 bases to trimming and J lost 5 bases, with 12 bases between them. The length of the CDR3 is 14 residues. DNA of the CDR3: TGTGCCATCAGTGAGGGCGGGCCAATGGAGACCCAGTACTTC. Translating gives CAISEGGPMETQYF.

This clonotype was seen ten or more times. The chain links TRBV6-5 to TRBJ1-1; 9 bases match TRBD1. Germline V gene sequence: CDR1 MNHEY, CDR2 SVGAGI. The CDR3 spans 15 residues. The V segment lost 4 bases and the J segment 11 bases; nucleotides outside the gene matches: 14. This CDR3 reads CASSFNLGQGLRAFF. The CDR3 DNA reads as TGTGCCAGCAGTTTTAACCTGGGACAGGGACTTCGCGCTTTCTTT.

This clonotype was seen at least ten times. In nucleotides, the CDR3 is TGTGCCTGGAGTGTAGTCGGGATCGAGACCCAGTACTTC. Its protein is CAWSVVGIETQYF. This chain joins TRBV30 and TRBJ2-5; possible D gene TRBD2, 5 bases. Trimming cost V 0 bases and J 5 bases, with 10 bases left between them. Germline V lookup: CDR1 GTSNPN, CDR2 SVGIG (reference sequence). The CDR3 extends over 13 amino acids.

This clonotype was seen at least ten times. The rearrangement links TRBV12-3 or TRBV12-4 to TRBJ2-7; possibly TRBD2 for D (6 bases). V lost 9 bases and J lost 0, with 18 bases in between. The CDR3 runs to 15 residues. The CDR3 DNA reads as TGTGCCAGTGCGGGGCAGGGTATCAACTCCTACGAGCAGTACTTC. Protein product: CASAGQGINSYEQYF.

At least ten counts were recorded for this clonotype. The junction does not match germline at one end; this may be a read error. V gene TRBV12-3 or TRBV12-4 combines with J gene TRBJ1-5; no definite D call. This CDR3 has 13 residues. The CDR3, as DNA: TGTGCCAGCAGTTCAGCTAGCTATCAGCCCCAGCATTTT. This gives the protein CASSSASYQPQHF.

This clonotype was detected many times. The rearrangement links TRBV6-5 to TRBJ2-7; maybe TRBD1 (6 bases). Trimming shortened V by 0 bases and J by 2 bases, and 11 bases separated the two germline ends. This CDR3 is 15 amino acids long. Germline CDR1 reads MNHEY; CDR2 reads SVGAGI. The CDR3 loop reads CASSYSWDIAYEQYF. For the CDR3, the DNA is TGTGCCAGCAGTTACTCGTGGGACATTGCCTACGAGCAGTACTTC.

This clonotype was detected ten times or more. The rearrangement joins TRBV13 to TRBJ2-2; TRBD2 might be the D (5 bases). Germline values: CDR1 PRHDT, CDR2 FYEKMQ (reference sequence). V was clipped by 10 bases and J by 6 bases, with 9 bases between them. CDR3 length: 11 residues. The CDR3 DNA reads as TGTGCCATCGAGGGTGCCGGGGAGCTGTTTTTT. As protein: CAIEGAGELFF.